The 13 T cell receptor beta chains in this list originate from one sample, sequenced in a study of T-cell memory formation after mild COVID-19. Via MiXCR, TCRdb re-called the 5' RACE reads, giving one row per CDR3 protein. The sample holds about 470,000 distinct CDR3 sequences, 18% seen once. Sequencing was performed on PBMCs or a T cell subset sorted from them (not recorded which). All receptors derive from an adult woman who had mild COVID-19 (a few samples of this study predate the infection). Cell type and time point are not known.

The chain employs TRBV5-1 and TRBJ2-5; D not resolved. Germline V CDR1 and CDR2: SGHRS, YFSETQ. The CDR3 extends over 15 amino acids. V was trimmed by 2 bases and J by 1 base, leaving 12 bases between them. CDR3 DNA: TGCGCCAGCAGCTTAGATGGGGATGGCCAAGAGACCCAGTACTTC. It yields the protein CASSLDGDGQETQYF.

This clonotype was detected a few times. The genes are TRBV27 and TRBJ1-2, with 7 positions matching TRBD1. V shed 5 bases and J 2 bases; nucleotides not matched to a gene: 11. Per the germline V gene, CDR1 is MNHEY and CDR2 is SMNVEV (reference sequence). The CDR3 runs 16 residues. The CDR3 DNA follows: TGTGCCAGCAGTCCCTTCGGCTCGACAGGGAACTATGGCTACACCTTC. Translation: CASSPFGSTGNYGYTF.

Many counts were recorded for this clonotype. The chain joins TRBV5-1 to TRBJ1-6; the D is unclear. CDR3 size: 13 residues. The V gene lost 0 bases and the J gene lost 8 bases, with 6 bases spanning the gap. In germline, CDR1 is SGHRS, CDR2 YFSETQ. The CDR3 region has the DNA TGCGCCAGCAGCTTGGGGAGTGATTCACCCCTCCACTTT. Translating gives CASSLGSDSPLHF.

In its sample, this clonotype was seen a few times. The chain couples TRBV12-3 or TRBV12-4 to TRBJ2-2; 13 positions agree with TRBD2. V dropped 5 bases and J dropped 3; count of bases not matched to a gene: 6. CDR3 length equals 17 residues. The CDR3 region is CASSPGTSGAYTGELFF. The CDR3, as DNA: TGTGCCAGCAGTCCTGGGACTAGCGGGGCTTACACCGGGGAGCTGTTTTTT.

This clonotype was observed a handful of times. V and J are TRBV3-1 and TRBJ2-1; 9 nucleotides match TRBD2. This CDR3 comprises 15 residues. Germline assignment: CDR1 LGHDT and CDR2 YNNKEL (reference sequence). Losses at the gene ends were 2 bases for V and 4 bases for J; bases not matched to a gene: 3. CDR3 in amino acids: CASSQLAGAYNEQFF. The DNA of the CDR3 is TGTGCCAGCAGCCAATTAGCGGGGGCGTACAATGAGCAGTTCTTC.

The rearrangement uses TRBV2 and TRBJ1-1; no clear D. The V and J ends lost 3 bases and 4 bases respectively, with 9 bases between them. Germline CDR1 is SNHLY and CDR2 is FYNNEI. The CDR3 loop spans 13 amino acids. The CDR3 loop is CASSDGDGTEAFF. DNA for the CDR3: TGTGCCAGCAGTGATGGGGATGGCACTGAAGCTTTCTTT. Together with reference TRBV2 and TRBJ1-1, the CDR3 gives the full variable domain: EPEVTQTPSHQVTQMGQEVILRCVPISNHLYFYWYRQILGQKVEFLVSFYNNEISEKSEIFDDQFSVERPDGSNFTLKIRSTKLEDSAMYFCASSDGDGTEAFFGQGTRLTVV.

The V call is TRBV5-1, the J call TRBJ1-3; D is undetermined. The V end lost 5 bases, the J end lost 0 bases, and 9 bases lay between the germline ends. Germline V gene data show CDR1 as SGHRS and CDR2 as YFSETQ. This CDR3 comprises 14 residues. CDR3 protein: CASRPGTSGNTIYF. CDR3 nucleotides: TGCGCCAGCAGGCCGGGTACCTCTGGAAACACCATATATTTT.

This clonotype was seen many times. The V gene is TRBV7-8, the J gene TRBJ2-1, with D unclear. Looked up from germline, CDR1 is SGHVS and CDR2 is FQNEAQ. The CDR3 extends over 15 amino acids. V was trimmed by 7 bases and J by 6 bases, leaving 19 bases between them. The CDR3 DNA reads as TGTGCCAGCACTCTCGTTTGGGGAAGCGTCAATGAGCAGTTCTTC. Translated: CASTLVWGSVNEQFF.

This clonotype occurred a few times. CDR3 in DNA: TGTGCCAGTAGTATAGACCGATCTGGATTATCACCCCTCCACTTT. Protein sequence: CASSIDRSGLSPLHF. This chain uses TRBV19 with TRBJ1-6, with D unresolved. Germline V gene sequence: CDR1 LNHDA, CDR2 SQIVND (reference sequence). This CDR3 comprises 15 residues. V was trimmed by 0 bases and J by 10 bases, leaving 13 bases between them.

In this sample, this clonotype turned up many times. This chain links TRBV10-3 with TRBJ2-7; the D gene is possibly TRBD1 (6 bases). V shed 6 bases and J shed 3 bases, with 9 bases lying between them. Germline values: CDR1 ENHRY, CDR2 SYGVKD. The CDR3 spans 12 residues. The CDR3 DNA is TGTGCCATCAGGGACAGCGACTACGAGCAGTACTTC. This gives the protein CAIRDSDYEQYF.

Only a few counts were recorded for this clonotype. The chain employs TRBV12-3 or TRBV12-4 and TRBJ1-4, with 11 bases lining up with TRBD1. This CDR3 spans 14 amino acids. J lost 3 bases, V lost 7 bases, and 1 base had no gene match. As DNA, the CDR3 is TGTGCCAGCAAGGACAGGGGGCCTAATGAAAAACTGTTTTTT. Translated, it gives CASKDRGPNEKLFF.

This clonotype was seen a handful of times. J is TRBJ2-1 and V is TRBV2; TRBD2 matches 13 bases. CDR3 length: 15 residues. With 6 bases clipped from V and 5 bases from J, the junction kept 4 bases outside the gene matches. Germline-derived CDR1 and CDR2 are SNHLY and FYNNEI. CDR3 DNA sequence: TGTGCCAGCAGACTAGCGGGGGGGCGGAACAATGAGCAGTTCTTC. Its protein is CASRLAGGRNNEQFF.

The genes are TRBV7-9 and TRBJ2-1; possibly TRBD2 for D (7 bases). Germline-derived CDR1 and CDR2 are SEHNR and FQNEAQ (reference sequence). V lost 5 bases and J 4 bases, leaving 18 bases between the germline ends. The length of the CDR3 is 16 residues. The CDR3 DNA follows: TGTGCCAGCAGCGCCCTGCGGGGGCCGACGTACAATGAGCAGTTCTTC. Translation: CASSALRGPTYNEQFF.